The 31 T cell receptor beta chains below come from one sample, sequenced in a study of CD8+ T cells in alopecia areata. Sequencing relied on a cDNA template that was reverse transcribed from extracted RNA. TCRdb's table, derived via immunoSEQ multiplex PCR, lists solely in-frame clones and lacks some. The sample contains about 140,000 clones, roughly four fifths of which appear only once. Indicated treatment: oral pan-JAK inhibitor, 5-10 mg twice daily. The specimen comprised CD8+ T cells sorted from blood, sampled at week 4, from a patient treated with tofacitinib. The receptors come from a human donor with alopecia areata.

The gene calls are TRBV2 and TRBJ1-1, with TRBD1 matching 7 bases. The CDR3 totals 13 residues. Germline V gives CDR1 SNHLY, CDR2 FYNNEI. Trimming removed 10 bases from V and 1 base from J; junction bases left unmatched: 6. CDR3 nucleotides: TGTGCCACCGGAACAGGGGCGAACACTGAAGCTTTCTTT. This encodes CATGTGANTEAFF.

This chain uses TRBV29-1 with TRBJ1-1; no firm D call. The CDR3 is made up of 13 amino acids. The V end was cut by 4 bases, the J end by 2 bases, with 11 bases between. Germline V gives CDR1 SQVTM, CDR2 ANQGSEA. The CDR3 DNA sequence: TGCAGCGTTGGTCGGATCCCTAACACTGAAGCTTTCTTT. Protein product: CSVGRIPNTEAFF.

The chain uses TRBV15 and TRBJ2-2; D not certain. This CDR3 region has 12 residues. CDR1 and CDR2 (germline): LNHNV, YYDKDF (reference sequence). V was cut by 3 bases and J by 6 bases, with 5 bases left in between. The CDR3 DNA reads TGTGCCACCAGCAGGGTATCCGGGGAGCTGTTTTTT. This gives the protein CATSRVSGELFF.

The rearrangement uses TRBV4-1 and TRBJ1-4; 8 nucleotides agree with TRBD1. J lost 6 bases, V lost 1 base, and 4 bases had no gene match. This CDR3 has 15 amino acids. Germline assignment: CDR1 MGHRA and CDR2 YSYEKL. CDR3 amino acids: CASSQVGQGYEKLFF. CDR3 DNA: TGCGCCAGCAGCCAAGTCGGACAGGGTTATGAAAAACTGTTTTTT.

The V call is TRBV10-3, the J call TRBJ2-2; TRBD1 matches at 8 bases. This CDR3 comprises 15 residues. Germline lookup yields CDR1 ENHRY and CDR2 SYGVKD. V shed 6 bases, J shed 2 bases, and the junction held 5 bases outside the gene matches. The CDR3 here is CAISSGTGNTGELFF. CDR3 nucleotide sequence: TGTGCCATCAGCTCCGGGACAGGAAACACCGGGGAGCTGTTTTTT.

This rearrangement joins TRBV6-6 to TRBJ1-1; 7 bases agree with TRBD1. The CDR3 is 12 residues long. CDR1 is MNHNY and CDR2 is SVGAGI in the germline V gene (reference sequence). J was trimmed by 3 bases and V by 5 bases; bases with no gene match: 0. In DNA form, the CDR3 reads TGTGCCAGCAGTCAGGGGGACACTGAAGCTTTCTTT. This encodes CASSQGDTEAFF.

The J gene is TRBJ2-5, the V gene TRBV7-9, with no clear D. The CDR3 sequence is 16 residues long. The V gene's germline CDR1 is SEHNR and CDR2 FQNEAQ (reference sequence). Trimming took 4 bases from V and 2 from J, leaving 17 bases between them. The CDR3 sequence: CASSSPERTKQETQYF. CDR3 DNA sequence: TGTGCCAGCAGCTCTCCAGAGCGTACGAAACAAGAGACCCAGTACTTC.

The chain is built from TRBV15 and TRBJ1-2; perhaps TRBD1 as D (5 bases). Deletions cut 0 bases from V and 0 bases from J, with 11 bases between. The CDR3 has 16 residues. Germline CDR1 LNHNV, CDR2 YYDKDF (reference sequence). CDR3 nucleotides: TGTGCCACCAGCAGAGATTTGGGACCGTCTAACTATGGCTACACCTTC. Translating it yields CATSRDLGPSNYGYTF.

This sequence joins TRBV23-1 and TRBJ2-5; D not certain. The J call could be wrong; TRBJ2-7 is a better fit for the DNA end. TRBV23-1 is marked as an open reading frame, function uncertain. This CDR3 is built from 18 residues. DNA for the CDR3: TGCGCCAGCAGGCACCCCCACGTCAACACCAGTATTACCTACGAGCAGTACTTC. Translation: CASRHPHVNTSITYEQYF.

The rearrangement uses TRBV7-9 and TRBJ2-1; D unresolved. The CDR3 runs 12 residues. Germline assignment: CDR1 SEHNR and CDR2 FQNEAQ (reference sequence). V lost 5 bases to trimming and J lost 8 bases, with 10 bases between them. CDR3 nucleotides: TGTGCCAGCAGCCCGAGGTTGGATGAGCAGTTCTTC. This translates into CASSPRLDEQFF.

The rearrangement uses TRBV4-2 and TRBJ1-4; no clear D. The V gene's germline CDR1 is LGHNA and CDR2 YNFKEQ. The CDR3 spans 15 residues. V was pared by 2 bases and J by 4 bases, with 11 bases between. The CDR3 sequence is CASSQPTEGNEKLFF. The CDR3 nucleotides read TGTGCCAGCAGCCAACCCACAGAGGGTAATGAAAAACTGTTTTTT.

The chain employs TRBV13 and TRBJ2-5, with unresolved D. Trimming cost V 4 bases and J 4 bases, with 13 bases left between them. The CDR3 has 14 residues. Germline CDR1 and CDR2: PRHDT and FYEKMQ (reference sequence). CDR3 region: CASSSRTAAETQYF. The CDR3, as DNA: TGTGCCAGCAGCTCCCGTACCGCGGCAGAGACCCAGTACTTC.

This clone was detected only once. The rearrangement links TRBV5-1 to TRBJ2-3; D unresolved. The ends were cut back, 0 bases at V and 6 bases at J, with 14 bases in the middle. The CDR3 totals 15 residues. CDR1 is SGHRS and CDR2 is YFSETQ in the germline V gene. The CDR3 DNA follows: TGCGCCAGCAGCTTGGCCCGTTTGCTGGGGGATACGCAGTATTTT. Translation: CASSLARLLGDTQYF.

V gene TRBV4-1 combines with J gene TRBJ2-7, with D perhaps given as TRBD1 or TRBD2 (5 bases each). This CDR3 has 15 amino acids. Germline-derived CDR1 and CDR2 are MGHRA and YSYEKL. V gave up 1 base and J gave up 1 base, with 11 bases separating them. The CDR3 region is CASSQGRGASYEQYF. In nucleotides, the CDR3 is TGCGCCAGCAGCCAAGGACGAGGGGCGTCCTACGAGCAGTACTTC.

The V call is TRBV27, the J call TRBJ2-7; D may be TRBD2 (6 bases). Germline values: CDR1 MNHEY, CDR2 SMNVEV (reference sequence). Deletions cut 5 bases from V and 2 bases from J, with 19 bases between. This CDR3 has 16 residues. The CDR3 is CASSPARDSFAYEQYF. The CDR3 DNA follows: TGTGCCAGCAGTCCAGCCCGGGACTCCTTTGCCTACGAGCAGTACTTC.

The V gene is TRBV29-1, the J gene TRBJ2-5; D not certain. Germline V gene sequence: CDR1 SQVTM, CDR2 ANQGSEA. The V end was cut by 4 bases, the J end by 2 bases, with 14 bases between. This CDR3 contains 14 residues. The CDR3 region has the DNA TGCAGCGTTGGCAGGCTCGAACAGCAAGAGACCCAGTACTTC. It specifies CSVGRLEQQETQYF. The full variable domain, its missing parts supplied by reference TRBV29-1 and TRBJ2-5, is SAVISQKPSRDICQRGTSLTIQCQVDSQVTMMFWYRQQPGQSLTLIATANQGSEATYESGFVIDKFPISRPNLTFSTLTVSNMSPEDSSIYLCSVGRLEQQETQYFGPGTRLLVL.

The CDR3 DNA sequence: TGTGCCACCGGACAGGGGGCGCGGGAGCAGTACTTC. Translation: CATGQGAREQYF. This chain links TRBV2 with TRBJ2-7, with 11 nucleotides matching TRBD1. The CDR3 is 12 residues long. Germline values: CDR1 SNHLY, CDR2 FYNNEI. V was clipped by 10 bases and J by 7 bases; unmatched bases: 6.

This clone was detected once. V is TRBV7-8 and J is TRBJ2-2, with unresolved D. The V and J ends lost 0 bases and 4 bases respectively, with 3 bases between them. The CDR3 sequence is 13 residues long. Germline CDR1 reads SGHVS; CDR2 reads FQNEAQ. The DNA of the CDR3 is TGTGCCAGCAGCTTAGCGATCACCGGGGAGCTGTTTTTT. Translating it yields CASSLAITGELFF.

There are a few counts of this clone. The chain joins TRBV5-4 to TRBJ2-7; either TRBD1 or TRBD2 may supply D (5 bases each). From germline, CDR1 is SGHNT and CDR2 YYREEE (reference sequence). The CDR3 runs to 16 residues. Trimming removed 4 bases from V and 0 bases from J, with 17 bases in between. CDR3 nucleotide sequence: TGTGCCAGCAGCAAAATACCCGGGACGGACTCCTACGAGCAGTACTTC. Translating gives CASSKIPGTDSYEQYF.

This clone appeared a single time. This chain joins TRBV29-1 and TRBJ2-1; D not certain. Looked up from germline, CDR1 is SQVTM and CDR2 is ANQGSEA. The V end was cut by 5 bases, the J end by 3 bases, with 11 bases between. The CDR3 sequence is 13 residues long. This chain's CDR3 is CSVRRPNYNEQFF. CDR3 DNA: TGCAGCGTTAGACGGCCGAACTACAATGAGCAGTTCTTC.

The genes are TRBV2 and TRBJ2-7; 7 positions agree with TRBD2. Germline V gene data show CDR1 as SNHLY and CDR2 as FYNNEI. With V trimmed by 2 bases and J by 3 bases, 7 bases remained unmatched. CDR3 size: 15 residues. The CDR3 spells CASSELAGENYEQYF. The CDR3 DNA reads as TGTGCCAGCAGTGAATTGGCGGGGGAGAACTACGAGCAGTACTTC. The variable domain in full, completed from reference TRBV2 and TRBJ2-7, reads EPEVTQTPSHQVTQMGQEVILRCVPISNHLYFYWYRQILGQKVEFLVSFYNNEISEKSEIFDDQFSVERPDGSNFTLKIRSTKLEDSAMYFCASSELAGENYEQYFGPGTRLTVT.

The chain is built from TRBV6-5 and TRBJ1-1; D may be TRBD1 (5 bases). The CDR3 extends over 14 amino acids. V lost 4 bases to trimming and J lost 2 bases, with 11 bases between them. Germline V gene data show CDR1 as MNHEY and CDR2 as SVGAGI. CDR3 protein: CASSSLRDNTEAFF. CDR3 bases: TGTGCCAGCAGTTCCCTCCGGGACAACACTGAAGCTTTCTTT.

The CDR3 reads CASSLNRGSYEQYF. The DNA for the CDR3 is TGCGCCAGCAGCTTGAACAGGGGATCCTACGAGCAGTACTTC. The J gene is TRBJ2-7, the V gene TRBV5-1; TRBD1 aligns across 7 bases. The germline CDR1 and CDR2 sequences are SGHRS and YFSETQ. Trimming at V came to 1 base and at J to 1 base, leaving 2 bases not matched to a gene. The CDR3 runs to 14 residues.

CDR3 loop: CASSYGTGGFYEQYF. For the CDR3, the DNA is TGTGCCAGCAGCTATGGGACAGGGGGCTTCTACGAGCAGTACTTC. The V and J genes are TRBV6-5 and TRBJ2-7; 12 bases are shared with TRBD1. Trimming took 6 bases from V and 3 from J; bases not matched to a gene: 6. Germline CDR1 and CDR2: MNHEY and SVGAGI. This CDR3 is 15 amino acids long.

This CDR3 is CASSQALGETQYF. The CDR3 nucleotides are TGCGCCAGCAGCCAAGCGCTTGGAGAGACCCAGTACTTC. The chain links TRBV4-1 to TRBJ2-5; the D is unclear. Trimming stripped 1 base from V and 4 bases from J, with 7 bases between. The CDR3 runs 13 residues. CDR1 is MGHRA and CDR2 is YSYEKL in the germline V gene.

The chain recombines TRBV29-1 with TRBJ2-1; D gene uncertain. This CDR3 has 13 amino acids. The ends were cut back, 3 bases at V and 9 bases at J, with 15 bases in the middle. Per the germline V gene, CDR1 is SQVTM and CDR2 is ANQGSEA. The CDR3 DNA is TGCAGCGTTGACAAGGGCAGCCTGGGTGAGCAGTTCTTC. Translating gives CSVDKGSLGEQFF.

This CDR3 is CSVEDGDRGNEQYF. The CDR3, as DNA: TGCAGCGTTGAAGATGGTGACAGGGGAAACGAGCAGTACTTC. The rearrangement links TRBV29-1 to TRBJ2-7, with 8 bases aligning to TRBD1. The CDR3 runs to 14 residues. Germline V CDR1 and CDR2: SQVTM, ANQGSEA. The trim removed 0 bases at V and 5 bases at J, leaving 6 bases unmatched.

Here the CDR3 DNA reads TGTGCCATCAGTGAGTCGGGACAGGGCTATGGCTACACCTTC. Its translation: CAISESGQGYGYTF. The gene calls are TRBV10-3 and TRBJ1-2; 9 nucleotides match TRBD1. Germline V CDR1 and CDR2: ENHRY, SYGVKD. The J segment lost 4 bases and the V segment lost 0 bases, leaving 0 bases of the junction unmatched. The CDR3 length is 14 residues.

This chain connects TRBV6-6 to TRBJ1-2; D gene uncertain. The V and J ends lost 8 bases and 8 bases respectively, with 12 bases between them. CDR3 length: 11 amino acids. CDR1 and CDR2 from the germline V gene are MNHNY and SVGAGI (reference sequence). The CDR3 nucleotides are TGTGCCAGCGGGCCGGTTGGCGGCTACACCTTC. Translation gives CASGPVGGYTF.

This clone came up a few times. The chain joins TRBV29-1 to TRBJ2-2; D possibly corresponds to TRBD2 (6 bases). V lost 7 bases and J 4 bases, leaving 16 bases between the germline ends. CDR1 and CDR2 (germline): SQVTM, ANQGSEA. The CDR3 loop spans 14 amino acids. The CDR3 DNA follows: TGCAGCGCCCTTCGGGACGGGAGCACCGGGGAGCTGTTTTTT. Amino acid sequence: CSALRDGSTGELFF.

The V and J genes are TRBV7-9 and TRBJ2-7; D is unclear. With 5 bases removed from V and 3 bases from J, the gap between germline ends came to 23 bases. CDR3 length: 17 amino acids. Per germline, CDR1 SEHNR and CDR2 FQNEAQ (reference sequence). As DNA, the CDR3 is TGTGCCAGCAGCCCCCCACTTGTGCGGACCGTGGGCTACGAGCAGTACTTC. Its protein is CASSPPLVRTVGYEQYF.